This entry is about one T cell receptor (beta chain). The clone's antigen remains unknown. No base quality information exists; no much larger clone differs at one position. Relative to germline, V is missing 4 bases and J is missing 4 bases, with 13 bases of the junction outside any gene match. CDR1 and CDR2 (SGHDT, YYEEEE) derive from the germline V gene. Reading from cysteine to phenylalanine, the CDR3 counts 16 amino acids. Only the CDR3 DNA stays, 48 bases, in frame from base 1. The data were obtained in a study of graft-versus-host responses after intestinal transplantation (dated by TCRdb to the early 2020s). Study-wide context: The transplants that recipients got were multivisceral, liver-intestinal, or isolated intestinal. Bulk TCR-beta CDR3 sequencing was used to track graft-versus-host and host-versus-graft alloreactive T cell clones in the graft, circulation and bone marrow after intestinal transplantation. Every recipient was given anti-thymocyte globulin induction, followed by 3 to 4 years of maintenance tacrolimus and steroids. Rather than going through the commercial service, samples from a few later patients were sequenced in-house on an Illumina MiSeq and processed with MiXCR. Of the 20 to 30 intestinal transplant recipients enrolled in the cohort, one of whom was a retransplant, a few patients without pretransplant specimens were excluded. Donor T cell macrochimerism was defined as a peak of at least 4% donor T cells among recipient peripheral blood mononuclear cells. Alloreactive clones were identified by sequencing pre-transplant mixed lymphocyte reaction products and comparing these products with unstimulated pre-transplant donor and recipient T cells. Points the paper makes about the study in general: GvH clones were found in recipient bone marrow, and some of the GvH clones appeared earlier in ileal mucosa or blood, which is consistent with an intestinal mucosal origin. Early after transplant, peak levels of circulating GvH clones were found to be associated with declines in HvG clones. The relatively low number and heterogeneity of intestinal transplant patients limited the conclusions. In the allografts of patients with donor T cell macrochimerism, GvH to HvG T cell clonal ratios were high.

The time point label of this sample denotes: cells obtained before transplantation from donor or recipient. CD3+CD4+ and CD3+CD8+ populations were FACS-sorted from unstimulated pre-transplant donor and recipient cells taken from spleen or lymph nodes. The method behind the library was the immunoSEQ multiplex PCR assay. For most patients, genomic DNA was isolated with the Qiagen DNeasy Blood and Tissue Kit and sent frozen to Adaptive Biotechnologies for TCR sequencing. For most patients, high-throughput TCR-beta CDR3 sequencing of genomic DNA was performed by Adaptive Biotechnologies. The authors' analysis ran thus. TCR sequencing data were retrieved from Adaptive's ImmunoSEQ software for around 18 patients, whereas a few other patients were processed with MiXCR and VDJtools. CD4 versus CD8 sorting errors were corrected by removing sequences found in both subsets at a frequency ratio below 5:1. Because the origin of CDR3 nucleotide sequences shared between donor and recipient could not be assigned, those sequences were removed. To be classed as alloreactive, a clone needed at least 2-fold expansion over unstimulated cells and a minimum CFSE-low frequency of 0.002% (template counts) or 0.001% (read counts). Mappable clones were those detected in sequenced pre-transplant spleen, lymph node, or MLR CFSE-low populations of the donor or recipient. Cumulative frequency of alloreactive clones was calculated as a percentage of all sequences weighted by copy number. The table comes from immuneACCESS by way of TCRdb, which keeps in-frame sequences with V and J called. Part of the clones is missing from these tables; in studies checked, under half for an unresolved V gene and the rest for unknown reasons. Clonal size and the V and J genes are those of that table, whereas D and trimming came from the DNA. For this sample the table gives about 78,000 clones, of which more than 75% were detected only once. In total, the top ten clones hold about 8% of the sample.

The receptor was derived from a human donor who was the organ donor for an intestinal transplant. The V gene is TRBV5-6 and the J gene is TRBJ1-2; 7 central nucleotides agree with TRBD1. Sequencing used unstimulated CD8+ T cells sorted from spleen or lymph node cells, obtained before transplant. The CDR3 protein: CASSGKATGRFYGYTF. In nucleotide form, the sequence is TGTGCCAGCAGCGGAAAGGCGACAGGGAGGTTCTATGGCTACACCTTC.